A single sample gave rise to the 23 T cell receptor beta chains below, sequenced in a study of T cells after yellow fever vaccination. TCRdb analysed the 5' RACE reads with MiXCR anew, one entry per CDR3 protein. The sample holds fewer than 350,000 distinct CDR3 sequences, roughly 3.5% seen once. The sequences come from PBMCs, collected on the day of the yellow fever booster vaccination. The origin of the receptors is a man aged 18 to 29 who received the YFV17D yellow fever vaccine.

V usage is TRBV5-1 and J usage is TRBJ1-4; D not resolved. This CDR3 has 16 amino acids. Germline V gives CDR1 SGHRS, CDR2 YFSETQ. Trimming pared 4 bases from V and 7 bases from J, leaving 20 bases between. The CDR3 here is CASSPMDSGAGEKLFF. In DNA, the CDR3 is TGCGCCAGCAGCCCGATGGACTCTGGCGCAGGTGAAAAACTGTTTTTT.

At least ten counts were recorded for this clonotype. This chain connects TRBV7-8 to TRBJ1-5; no firm D call. This CDR3 spans 12 amino acids. Trimming cost V 4 bases and J 7 bases, with 8 bases left between them. Germline V gene lookup returns CDR1 SGHVS and CDR2 FQNEAQ. CDR3 bases: TGTGCCAGCAGCTCTAGACGGCAGCCCCAGCATTTT. This codes for CASSSRRQPQHF.

This clonotype was found many times. The chain recombines TRBV7-3 with TRBJ2-5; a weak D match, TRBD2 (7 bases). The CDR3 loop spans 17 amino acids. CDR1 is SGHTA, CDR2 FQGTGA, per germline. V was shortened by 2 bases and J by 4 bases, with 20 bases between the two germline ends. The CDR3 coding sequence is TGTGCCAGCAGCTTAGGCCTTCGCGGCGGGGGCCTAGAGACCCAGTACTTC. Translated, it gives CASSLGLRGGGLETQYF.

CDR3 region: CASTPIGTIHEQFF. CDR3 DNA: TGTGCCAGCACCCCGATCGGGACGATCCATGAGCAGTTCTTC. V and J are TRBV7-2 and TRBJ2-1; D could derive from TRBD1 or TRBD2 (5 bases each). Germline assignment: CDR1 SGHTA and CDR2 FQGNSA. This CDR3 comprises 14 residues. The germline V and J ends were trimmed by 7 bases and 8 bases, with 18 bases remaining between them.

J is TRBJ1-2 and V is TRBV6-2 or TRBV6-3, with 8 bases matching TRBD1. The CDR3 is made up of 15 amino acids. Germline V gene data show CDR1 as MNHEY and CDR2 as SVGEGT. After removal of 4 bases from V and 4 bases from J, the junction contained 8 bases not matched to a gene. The CDR3 DNA follows: TGTGCCAGCAGTTCACGGGCAGGGGGCTTCTATGGCTACACCTTC. Protein product: CASSSRAGGFYGYTF.

This chain links TRBV6-5 with TRBJ1-4; TRBD1 matches 9 bases. Germline trimming cut 6 bases from V and 8 bases from J; bases unmatched to any gene: 7. CDR1 MNHEY and CDR2 SVGAGI come from the germline V gene. CDR3 length: 14 residues. The CDR3 sequence is CASSLQGAGEKLFF. CDR3 DNA sequence: TGTGCCAGCAGCCTACAGGGGGCAGGGGAAAAACTGTTTTTT.

The chain couples TRBV6-5 to TRBJ2-5; 10 bases agree with TRBD2. This CDR3 contains 17 residues. Germline V gives CDR1 MNHEY, CDR2 SVGAGI. Unmatched junction bases numbered 6, after V lost 0 bases and J lost 2 bases. CDR3 bases: TGTGCCAGCAGTTACTCGAGGGCTAGCGGGGGACAAGAGACCCAGTACTTC. Amino acid sequence: CASSYSRASGGQETQYF.

The chain carries TRBV6-2 or TRBV6-3 and TRBJ2-5, with 10 positions matching TRBD2. The germline V gene encodes CDR1 MNHEY and CDR2 SVGEGT. V shed 6 bases, J shed 1 base, and the junction held 8 bases outside the gene matches. This CDR3 contains 16 residues. The CDR3, as DNA: TGTGCCAGCAGGGCTAGCGGGGGCCAGCTCCAAGAGACCCAGTACTTC. Amino acids: CASRASGGQLQETQYF.

V is TRBV2 and J is TRBJ1-5, with D perhaps matching TRBD1 (6 bases). CDR1 is SNHLY, CDR2 FYNNEI, per germline. Deletions cut 7 bases from V and 9 bases from J, with 22 bases between. The CDR3 has 15 residues. CDR3 DNA sequence: TGTGCCAGCACCCGAGAGGGGCAGGGGTCTTCGCCCCAGCATTTT. Translating it yields CASTREGQGSSPQHF.

This clonotype was detected only a few times. The chain combines TRBV4-1 with TRBJ2-5, with D unclear. The CDR3 runs to 12 residues. Germline lookup yields CDR1 MGHRA and CDR2 YSYEKL. The V end lost 0 bases, the J end lost 5 bases, and 4 bases lay between the germline ends. The CDR3, as DNA: TGCGCCAGCAGCCAAGACGACGAGACCCAGTACTTC. Translation gives CASSQDDETQYF.

This clonotype was observed many times. This chain joins TRBV27 and TRBJ2-1; D gene uncertain. CDR1 and CDR2 (germline): MNHEY, SMNVEV (reference sequence). V was trimmed by 10 bases and J by 6 bases, leaving 10 bases between them. The length of the CDR3 is 11 residues. The CDR3 here is CATIYINEQFF. The CDR3 coding sequence is TGTGCCACCATCTATATCAATGAGCAGTTCTTC.

Points on this clonotype: Compared with germline, one end of the junction differs, possibly owing to a read error. The chain is built from TRBV20-1 and TRBJ1-3; D uncertain. Looked up from germline, CDR1 is DFQATT and CDR2 is SNEGSKA (reference sequence). CDR3 length: 15 residues. The CDR3 loop reads CSARDMDPSGNTIFF. Written as DNA, the CDR3 is TGCAGTGCTAGAGATATGGACCCCTCTGGAAACACCATATTTTTT.

This clonotype was seen many times. V is TRBV7-2 and J is TRBJ2-5; the D call may be TRBD1 or TRBD2 (6 bases each). The CDR3 covers 14 residues. Trimming removed 2 bases at V and 4 bases at J, with 11 bases between. CDR1 SGHTA and CDR2 FQGNSA come from the germline V gene. CDR3 DNA: TGTGCCAGCAGCTTATTCTCGGGGGCAGAGACCCAGTACTTC. It specifies CASSLFSGAETQYF.

V usage is TRBV20-1 and J usage is TRBJ2-2; perhaps TRBD1 as D (6 bases). This CDR3 spans 15 amino acids. V was pared by 4 bases and J by 0 bases, with 12 bases between. Germline loops: CDR1 DFQATT, CDR2 SNEGSKA (reference sequence). This CDR3 reads CSATGASPNTGELFF. The CDR3 region has the DNA TGCAGTGCTACAGGGGCTTCACCGAACACCGGGGAGCTGTTTTTT.

This clonotype was observed a few times. This chain uses TRBV10-2 with TRBJ1-5; D gene uncertain. CDR3 size: 13 residues. CDR1 is WSHSY and CDR2 is SAAADI in the germline V gene. The V end lost 0 bases, the J end lost 6 bases, and 6 bases lay between the germline ends. The CDR3 spells CASSESRSQPQHF. CDR3 bases: TGCGCCAGCAGTGAGTCGAGGAGTCAGCCCCAGCATTTT.

This clonotype was found a few times. CDR3 amino acids: CASTGGTGIPYEQYF. The CDR3 nucleotides read TGCGCCAGCACTGGCGGGACAGGGATCCCCTACGAGCAGTACTTC. The J gene is TRBJ2-7, the V gene TRBV5-1; 9 bases align to TRBD1. The V gene's germline CDR1 is SGHRS and CDR2 YFSETQ. This CDR3 contains 15 residues. V shed 6 bases, J shed 2 bases, and the junction held 9 bases outside the gene matches.

This clonotype was seen a few times. The chain couples TRBV5-4 to TRBJ1-2, with a tentative D call TRBD1 (6 bases). Germline CDR1 is SGHNT and CDR2 is YYREEE (reference sequence). This CDR3 spans 13 amino acids. V was trimmed by 4 bases and J by 7 bases, leaving 14 bases between them. This CDR3 is CASSKGDVFGYTF. The CDR3 nucleotides are TGTGCCAGCAGCAAGGGGGACGTCTTTGGCTACACCTTC.

This clonotype was seen only a few times. This chain uses TRBV28 with TRBJ1-1; TRBD1 aligns across 7 bases. This CDR3 contains 18 residues. Trimming took 4 bases from V and 0 from J; bases not matched to a gene: 14. The germline V gene has CDR1 MDHEN and CDR2 SYDVKM. The DNA for the CDR3 is TGTGCCAGCAGTTGGATCCCCTTGACAGGGAGAATGAACACTGAAGCTTTCTTT. Translation: CASSWIPLTGRMNTEAFF.

The chain carries TRBV7-2 and TRBJ1-2, with D possibly TRBD1 on 5 matching bases. The CDR3 covers 16 residues. The germline CDR1 and CDR2 sequences are SGHTA and FQGNSA. V gave up 6 bases and J gave up 4 bases, with 21 bases separating them. DNA for the CDR3: TGTGCCAGCAGTCAAGAAGGGACGGAGACGCGCTATGGCTACACCTTC. As protein: CASSQEGTETRYGYTF.

This clonotype was detected a few times. V is TRBV18 and J is TRBJ2-7; a possible D gene is TRBD2 (5 bases). The V end was cut by 3 bases, the J end by 6 bases, with 21 bases between. The CDR3 totals 16 residues. Germline CDR1 is KGHSH and CDR2 is LQKENI. The CDR3 here is CASSPYPGVPFGEQYV. The CDR3 nucleotides are TGTGCCAGCTCACCTTATCCCGGGGTACCCTTTGGCGAGCAGTACGTC.

This clonotype was counted many times. The chain recombines TRBV7-2 with TRBJ1-3, with unresolved D. The CDR3 consists of 18 residues. V lost 5 bases to trimming and J lost 0 bases, with 20 bases between them. Germline V gene sequence: CDR1 SGHTA, CDR2 FQGNSA. The CDR3 loop reads CASSRALASPSSGNTIYF. The DNA of the CDR3 is TGTGCCAGCAGCCGGGCCCTAGCGTCGCCGTCCTCTGGAAACACCATATATTTT. Drawing the rest from reference TRBV7-2 and TRBJ1-3, the complete variable domain is GAGVSQSPSNKVTEKGKDVELRCDPISGHTALYWYRQSLGQGLEFLIYFQGNSAPDKSGLPSDRFSAERTGGSVSTLTIQRTQQEDSAVYLCASSRALASPSSGNTIYFGEGSWLTVV.

There are many counts of this clonotype. The gene calls are TRBV18 and TRBJ2-7; TRBD1 aligns across 7 bases. Germline lookup yields CDR1 KGHSH and CDR2 LQKENI. Trimming at V came to 5 bases and at J to 0 bases, leaving 4 bases not matched to a gene. There are 14 residues in the CDR3. CDR3 in amino acids: CASSSDRSSYEQYV. The DNA of the CDR3 is TGTGCCAGCTCATCGGACAGGAGCTCCTACGAGCAGTACGTC.

The V and J genes are TRBV7-9 and TRBJ1-4; the D is unclear. In germline, CDR1 is SEHNR, CDR2 FQNEAQ (reference sequence). V was trimmed by 1 base and J by 5 bases, leaving 11 bases between them. This CDR3 region has 15 residues. This CDR3 reads CASSLVSGPNEKLFF. The CDR3 nucleotides read TGTGCCAGCAGCTTAGTCTCCGGGCCAAATGAAAAACTGTTTTTT.